These 30 T cell receptor beta chains were sequenced from one sample in a study of cytomegalovirus exposure and HLA in healthy donors. Primers for the PCR totalled 60 Vbeta and 13 Jbeta. Some clones are missing from TCRdb's copy, which holds only in-frame ones; the method was immunoSEQ multiplex PCR. Found here are about 190,000 clones, roughly 79% of them singletons; the top ten hold 1.6%. The sequencing sample was made of PBMCs. These receptors were collected from a woman between 18 and 30 years old in good health and CMV-seronegative.

This chain uses TRBV9 with TRBJ1-3; TRBD1 agrees at 7 bases. The CDR3 is 14 residues long. Germline V gives CDR1 SGDLS, CDR2 YYNGEE. V lost 3 bases and J lost 2; bases outside the gene matches: 2. CDR3: CASSEQGAGNTIYF. The CDR3 DNA reads as TGTGCCAGCAGCGAGCAGGGGGCTGGAAACACCATATATTTT.

This clone turned up a few times. CDR3 sequence: CASSSEGVTYEQYF. CDR3 bases: TGCGCCAGCAGCTCGGAAGGGGTCACCTACGAGCAGTACTTC. V and J are TRBV5-1 and TRBJ2-7; D might be TRBD1 (5 bases). With 3 bases removed from V and 2 bases from J, the gap between germline ends came to 12 bases. The length of the CDR3 is 14 residues. CDR1 is SGHRS, CDR2 YFSETQ, per germline.

Comments on this clone: Other nucleotide sequences from this sample produce the same CDR3. V usage is TRBV28 and J usage is TRBJ1-1; 8 bases line up with TRBD1. CDR1 is MDHEN, CDR2 SYDVKM, per germline. The CDR3 runs to 12 residues. V was clipped by 4 bases and J by 8 bases; unmatched bases: 3. In DNA form, the CDR3 reads TGTGCCAGCAGTTCAAGGACAGGGGAAGCTTTCTTT. This gives the protein CASSSRTGEAFF.

J is TRBJ2-4 and V is TRBV28; D unclear. V dropped 4 bases and J dropped 0 bases, with 10 bases sitting between them. Germline lookup yields CDR1 MDHEN and CDR2 SYDVKM. The CDR3 has 15 residues. The CDR3 is CASSSEALAKNIQYF. As DNA, the CDR3 is TGTGCCAGCAGTTCTGAAGCACTAGCCAAAAACATTCAGTACTTC.

The V gene is TRBV7-3, the J gene TRBJ2-3; a weak D match, TRBD1 (5 bases). Trimming removed 3 bases from V and 6 bases from J, with 13 bases in between. The germline gives CDR1 SGHTA, CDR2 FQGTGA. The CDR3 length is 14 residues. CDR3: CASSLGPRADTQYF. CDR3 nucleotides: TGTGCCAGCAGCTTGGGGCCCAGGGCGGATACGCAGTATTTT.

V and J are TRBV4-3 and TRBJ1-2; D may be TRBD1 (6 bases). Germline V gives CDR1 LGHNA, CDR2 YSLEER. The CDR3 has 16 residues. V lost 4 bases to trimming and J lost 0 bases, with 15 bases between them. The CDR3 loop is CASSPRTALTNYGYTF. As DNA, the CDR3 is TGCGCCAGCAGCCCGAGGACAGCCCTAACTAACTATGGCTACACCTTC.

This clone was counted a single time. The chain uses TRBV27 and TRBJ2-7; TRBD1 matches at 9 bases. Germline V CDR1 and CDR2: MNHEY, SMNVEV (reference sequence). The ends lost 5 bases at V and 4 bases at J; junction bases unmatched: 6. CDR3 length: 14 residues. CDR3 sequence: CASSRSTGGYEQYF. The DNA of the CDR3 is TGTGCCAGCAGTAGATCGACAGGGGGGTACGAGCAGTACTTC.

This clone was seen a single time. The chain has TRBV27 and TRBJ2-3; TRBD1 is a possible D gene (5 bases). V lost 6 bases to trimming and J lost 6 bases, with 13 bases between them. In germline, CDR1 is MNHEY, CDR2 SMNVEV (reference sequence). This CDR3 region has 13 residues. CDR3 DNA sequence: TGTGCCAGCAGCTCACAGGTGTATGATACGCAGTATTTT. This encodes CASSSQVYDTQYF.

This clone appeared a few times. The chain joins TRBV15 to TRBJ2-2; D is perhaps TRBD2 (7 bases). The CDR3 consists of 16 residues. Germline assignment: CDR1 LNHNV and CDR2 YYDKDF (reference sequence). V gave up 3 bases and J gave up 1 base, with 12 bases separating them. DNA of the CDR3: TGTGCCACCAGCAGGGGGGCGGGGGTGAACACCGGGGAGCTGTTTTTT. Translating gives CATSRGAGVNTGELFF.

J is TRBJ2-1 and V is TRBV28; 7 bases align to TRBD1. The J segment lost 0 bases and the V segment lost 5 bases, leaving 10 bases of the junction unmatched. CDR3 length: 17 amino acids. Germline lookup yields CDR1 MDHEN and CDR2 SYDVKM. CDR3 sequence reads: CASSPIGTASSYNEQFF. CDR3 nucleotides: TGTGCCAGCAGTCCGATAGGGACAGCTAGCTCCTACAATGAGCAGTTCTTC. Full variable domain (rest looked up from reference TRBV28 and TRBJ2-1): DVKVTQSSRYLVKRTGEKVFLECVQDMDHENMFWYRQDPGLGLRLIYFSYDVKMKEKGDIPEGYSVSREKKERFSLILESASTNQTSMYLCASSPIGTASSYNEQFFGPGTRLTVL.

V and J are TRBV2 and TRBJ2-2; 13 bases are shared with TRBD2. Germline values: CDR1 SNHLY, CDR2 FYNNEI. There are 15 residues in the CDR3. The V segment lost 10 bases and the J segment 6 bases; nucleotides outside the gene matches: 8. The CDR3 loop reads CAIGLAGVQAGELFF. The CDR3 DNA follows: TGTGCCATCGGACTAGCGGGAGTTCAAGCCGGGGAGCTGTTTTTT.

The gene calls are TRBV5-5 and TRBJ1-6; TRBD1 is a possible D gene (5 bases). Germline V gene data show CDR1 as SGHKS and CDR2 as YYEKEE (reference sequence). The CDR3 extends over 12 amino acids. Deletions cut 5 bases from V and 13 bases from J, with 13 bases between. This CDR3 is CASRTQGLPLHF. The CDR3 DNA sequence: TGTGCCAGCAGGACTCAGGGATTGCCCCTCCACTTT.

The gene calls are TRBV28 and TRBJ1-5; the D gene is possibly TRBD1 (6 bases). CDR1 is MDHEN and CDR2 is SYDVKM in the germline V gene. Trimming removed 5 bases from V and 6 bases from J, with 20 bases in between. The CDR3 covers 16 residues. The CDR3 reads CASSIVGTPIPQPQHF. For the CDR3, the DNA is TGTGCCAGCAGTATTGTGGGGACACCGATCCCTCAGCCCCAGCATTTT.

CDR3 loop: CASSLSVMNTEAFF. Written as DNA, the CDR3 is TGCGCCAGCAGCTTATCAGTCATGAACACTGAAGCTTTCTTT. This chain joins TRBV5-1 and TRBJ1-1; no clear D gene. Trimming removed 2 bases from V and 0 bases from J, with 8 bases in between. The CDR3 sequence is 14 residues long. Per the germline V gene, CDR1 is SGHRS and CDR2 is YFSETQ.

The chain has TRBV27 and TRBJ1-4, with 7 bases fitting TRBD1. From germline, CDR1 is MNHEY and CDR2 SMNVEV (reference sequence). The junction had 6 bases not matched to a gene; V was cut back by 5 bases and J by 3 bases. The CDR3 loop spans 15 amino acids. CDR3 bases: TGTGCCAGCAGTCTCGACAGGGAGGCTAATGAAAAACTGTTTTTT. Translation gives CASSLDREANEKLFF.

The chain uses TRBV7-2 and TRBJ2-7, with 7 bases lining up with TRBD1. The germline CDR1 and CDR2 sequences are SGHTA and FQGNSA. Losses at the gene ends were 5 bases for V and 2 bases for J; bases not matched to a gene: 12. The CDR3 extends over 16 amino acids. The CDR3 DNA reads TGTGCCAGCAGCATCCAGACAGGGATGGTAGCCTACGAGCAGTACTTC. Amino acid sequence: CASSIQTGMVAYEQYF.

The rearrangement links TRBV2 to TRBJ1-2, with TRBD1 matching over 10 bases. V lost 7 bases, J lost 4 bases, and 6 bases stayed unmatched. The CDR3 has 14 amino acids. Germline V CDR1 and CDR2: SNHLY, FYNNEI. CDR3 region: CASTEGTGVYGYTF. CDR3 nucleotides: TGTGCCAGCACCGAGGGGACAGGGGTCTATGGCTACACCTTC.

This chain connects TRBV28 to TRBJ2-3; possible D gene TRBD1, 6 bases. V was shortened by 11 bases and J by 0 bases, with 12 bases between the two germline ends. Germline V gene sequence: CDR1 MDHEN, CDR2 SYDVKM. The CDR3 is made up of 13 amino acids. The DNA of the CDR3 is TGTGCCGTGGGGGCGATTAGCACAGATACGCAGTATTTT. Its protein product is CAVGAISTDTQYF.

The CDR3 DNA is TGTGCCAGCAGTAGTGGCCCCCGGGACTATGGCTACACCTTC. It specifies CASSSGPRDYGYTF. The rearrangement uses TRBV6-5 and TRBJ1-2, with D unresolved. This CDR3 has 14 amino acids. Per germline, CDR1 MNHEY and CDR2 SVGAGI. The V and J ends lost 5 bases and 3 bases respectively, with 13 bases between them.

The chain has TRBV7-9 and TRBJ2-7; 11 bases map to TRBD1. The germline CDR1 and CDR2 sequences are SEHNR and FQNEAQ (reference sequence). With V trimmed by 1 base and J by 6 bases, 8 bases remained unmatched. CDR3 length: 16 residues. The CDR3 reads CASSLGRTGGGGEQYF. As DNA, the CDR3 is TGTGCCAGCAGCTTAGGTCGGACAGGGGGCGGGGGCGAGCAGTACTTC.

The V gene is TRBV28, the J gene TRBJ2-7; D may be TRBD1 (6 bases). Germline V lookup: CDR1 MDHEN, CDR2 SYDVKM. The V and J ends lost 7 bases and 4 bases respectively, with 14 bases between them. CDR3 size: 13 residues. The CDR3 loop is CASKLGGRYEQYF. The DNA for the CDR3 is TGTGCCAGCAAGCTAGGGGGAAGATACGAGCAGTACTTC. The full variable domain, with the rest looked up from reference TRBV28 and TRBJ2-7, is DVKVTQSSRYLVKRTGEKVFLECVQDMDHENMFWYRQDPGLGLRLIYFSYDVKMKEKGDIPEGYSVSREKKERFSLILESASTNQTSMYLCASKLGGRYEQYFGPGTRLTVT.

J is TRBJ2-1 and V is TRBV7-9; possible D gene TRBD2, 5 bases. Trimming removed 3 bases from V and 9 bases from J, with 9 bases in between. The CDR3 sequence is 12 residues long. Germline lookup yields CDR1 SEHNR and CDR2 FQNEAQ (reference sequence). CDR3 protein: CASSFPGSEQFF. The CDR3, as DNA: TGTGCCAGCAGCTTCCCGGGGTCTGAGCAGTTCTTC.

Concerning this clone itself: Mismatch with germline at one junction end may stem from a read error. J is TRBJ1-1 and V is TRBV10-1; D remains ambiguous. The CDR3 consists of 15 residues. From germline, CDR1 is WNHNN and CDR2 SYGVQD (reference sequence). The CDR3 region is CASSESLWRNTEASF. For the CDR3, the DNA is TGCGCCAGCAGTGAGTCATTGTGGCGGAACACTGAAGCTTCCTTT.

V gene TRBV6-1 combines with J gene TRBJ2-7, with D possibly TRBD1 on 7 matching bases. V was trimmed by 3 bases and J by 4 bases, leaving 16 bases between them. The CDR3 has 15 residues. Germline lookup yields CDR1 MNHNS and CDR2 SASEGT. The CDR3 region is CASSDAGGPKYEQYF. CDR3 bases: TGTGCCAGCAGTGACGCAGGGGGGCCCAAGTACGAGCAGTACTTC.

The gene calls are TRBV7-8 and TRBJ1-1, with D tentatively TRBD1 (6 bases). CDR1 is SGHVS, CDR2 FQNEAQ, per germline. The CDR3 covers 14 residues. Trimming removed 2 bases at V and 10 bases at J, with 17 bases between. The CDR3, as DNA: TGTGCCAGCAGCTTATCTTCAGGGGTCATCGCAGCTTTCTTT. Translation gives CASSLSSGVIAAFF. The full variable domain, in which reference TRBV7-8 and TRBJ1-1 provide the parts outside the CDR3, is GAGVSQSPRYKVAKRGQDVALRCDPISGHVSLFWYQQALGQGPEFLTYFQNEAQLDKSGLPSDRFFAERPEGSVSTLKIQRTQQEDSAVYLCASSLSSGVIAAFFGQGTRLTVV.

J is TRBJ2-4 and V is TRBV5-4; 8 bases are a match to TRBD1. The CDR3 has 16 residues. Trimming cost V 3 bases and J 0 bases; bases outside gene matches: 5. CDR1 SGHNT and CDR2 YYREEE come from the germline V gene (reference sequence). The CDR3: CASSSQGATAKNIQYF. In nucleotides, the CDR3 is TGTGCCAGCAGCTCCCAGGGGGCTACAGCCAAAAACATTCAGTACTTC.

The genes are TRBV9 and TRBJ2-3; possibly TRBD1 for D (5 bases). The CDR3 totals 15 residues. Germline V gene data show CDR1 as SGDLS and CDR2 as YYNGEE. The germline V and J ends were trimmed by 3 bases and 1 base, with 12 bases remaining between them. CDR3 protein: CASSAGHQGTDTQYF. The CDR3 region has the DNA TGTGCCAGCAGCGCAGGACACCAGGGCACAGATACGCAGTATTTT.

The chain links TRBV9 to TRBJ2-2; TRBD2 aligns across 10 bases. After removal of 0 bases from V and 7 bases from J, the junction contained 9 bases not matched to a gene. The germline gives CDR1 SGDLS, CDR2 YYNGEE. The CDR3 runs 17 residues. In DNA, the CDR3 is TGTGCCAGCAGCGTAGATACTAGCGGGGAGTATATCGGGGAGCTGTTTTTT. This codes for CASSVDTSGEYIGELFF.

The rearrangement joins TRBV6-1 to TRBJ1-1; a possible D gene is TRBD1 (5 bases). The CDR3 totals 13 residues. The V and J ends lost 6 bases and 4 bases respectively, with 12 bases between them. Germline CDR1 reads MNHNS; CDR2 reads SASEGT. CDR3 residues: CASRPGLITEAFF. CDR3 DNA: TGTGCCAGCAGACCGGGACTTATCACTGAAGCTTTCTTT.

V usage is TRBV27 and J usage is TRBJ2-7, with 9 bases that match TRBD1. There are 14 residues in the CDR3. V trimming: 4 bases; J trimming: 7 bases; junction bases outside the gene matches: 8. Germline values: CDR1 MNHEY, CDR2 SMNVEV (reference sequence). CDR3 in DNA: TGTGCCAGCAGTTACTACAGGGGGCGCGGAGAGCAGTACTTC. It encodes CASSYYRGRGEQYF.